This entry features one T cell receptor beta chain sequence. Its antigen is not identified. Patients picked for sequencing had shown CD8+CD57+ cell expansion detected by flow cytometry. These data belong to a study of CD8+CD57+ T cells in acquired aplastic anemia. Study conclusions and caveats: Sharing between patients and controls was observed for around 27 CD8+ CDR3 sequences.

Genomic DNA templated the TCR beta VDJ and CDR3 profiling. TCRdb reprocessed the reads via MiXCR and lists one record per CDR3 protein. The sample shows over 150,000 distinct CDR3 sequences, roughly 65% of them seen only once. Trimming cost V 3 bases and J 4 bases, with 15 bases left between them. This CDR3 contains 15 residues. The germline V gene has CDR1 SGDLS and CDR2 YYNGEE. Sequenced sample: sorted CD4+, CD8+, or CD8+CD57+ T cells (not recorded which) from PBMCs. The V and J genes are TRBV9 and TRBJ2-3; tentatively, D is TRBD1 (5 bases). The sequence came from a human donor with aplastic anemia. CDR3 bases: TGTGCCAGCAGCGAGGGGCTAGTTGGAGCAGATACGCAGTATTTT. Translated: CASSEGLVGADTQYF. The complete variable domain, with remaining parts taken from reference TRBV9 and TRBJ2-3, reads DSGVTQTPKHLITATGQRVTLRCSPRSGDLSVYWYQQSLDQGLQFLIQYYNGEERAKGNILERFSAQQFPDLHSELNLSSLELGDSALYFCASSEGLVGADTQYFGPGTRLTVL.